These T cell receptor beta chains were read from a single sample in a study of CD8 T cells in Susac syndrome. TCRdb reanalysed the immunoSEQ multiplex PCR reads using MiXCR and keeps one entry per CDR3 protein. The sample consists of 77,000 or so distinct CDR3 sequences, less than 95% of them appearing once. What was sequenced was CD8+ T cells from PBMCs. The receptors shown here come from a human donor with multiple sclerosis. Each CDR3 is given with its conserved first and last residue. The D gene is left open where the match is weak. Only part of the rows carry a size: once, few, many, or a class if the clone is expanded.

v_call,j_call,d_call,clone_size,cdr3_nt,cdr3_aa
TRBV20-1,TRBJ1-1,-,-,TGCAGTGCCCAACCTGAACAGATGAACACTGAAGCTTTCTTT,CSAQPEQMNTEAFF
TRBV27,TRBJ2-7,TRBD1,-,TGTGCCAGCACCCCTGGGTGGGGACAGTCCTACGAGCAGTACTTC,CASTPGWGQSYEQYF
TRBV7-9,TRBJ2-3,-,-,TGTGCCAGCAGCTTTACAGGGGAGCGGGCAGATACGCAGTATTTT,CASSFTGERADTQYF
TRBV9,TRBJ1-6,-,-,TGTGCCAGCAGCGATCCGGGACGTCCGTTGCCCCTCCACTTT,CASSDPGRPLPLHF
TRBV20-1,TRBJ2-7,TRBD2,-,TGCAGTGCAACCGGGACTAGCGCCGCAGAGCAGTACTTC,CSATGTSAAEQYF
TRBV2,TRBJ1-2,-,-,TGTGCCAGCAGTGAGGGGTTCGGTGGCTACACCTTC,CASSEGFGGYTF
TRBV29-1,TRBJ1-1,TRBD1,-,TGCAGCGTCGGTACAGGGGCCCACGGGGGCACTGAAGCTTTCTTT,CSVGTGAHGGTEAFF
TRBV7-9,TRBJ1-1,-,once,TGTGCCAGCAGCCTGGGGACACCAAATGAAGCTTTCTTT,CASSLGTPNEAFF
TRBV6-2/TRBV6-3,TRBJ1-1,-,-,TGTGCCAGCAAGGCCGGTAGGAACACTGAAGCTTTCTTT,CASKAGRNTEAFF
TRBV6-4,TRBJ2-3,-,-,TGTGCCAGCAGTGAACAAGTCACAGATACGCAGTATTTT,CASSEQVTDTQYF
TRBV9,TRBJ2-3,TRBD1,-,TGTGCCAGCAGCGTAGGAGACAGGGGGACAGATACGCAGTATTTT,CASSVGDRGTDTQYF
TRBV12-3/TRBV12-4,TRBJ1-1,-,once,TGTGCCAGCAGTTTTGACGACAATGAAGCTTTCTTT,CASSFDDNEAFF
TRBV4-1,TRBJ1-2,-,-,TGCGCCAGCAGCCAAGATAAGTGGGTCTATGGCTACACCTTC,CASSQDKWVYGYTF
TRBV6-4,TRBJ1-1,-,-,TGTGCCAGCAGTGATGGGGAGAACACTGAAGCTTTCTTT,CASSDGENTEAFF
TRBV27,TRBJ1-1,-,-,TGTGCCAGCAGTTTATTGGGGGGGCGAAGCACTGAAGCTTTCTTT,CASSLLGGRSTEAFF
TRBV12-2,TRBJ2-3,-,once,TGTGCAAGTCGCTTAGCAACGGGCCCCGGCACAGATACGCAGTATTTT,CASRLATGPGTDTQYF
TRBV4-1,TRBJ2-3,-,few,TGCGCCAGCAGCGACCCCTCAGATACGCAGTATTTT,CASSDPSDTQYF
TRBV6-2/TRBV6-3,TRBJ2-7,TRBD2,-,TGTGCCAGCAGTTACAGGCTAGCGGAGAAGAGAGGCTACGAGCAGTACTTC,CASSYRLAEKRGYEQYF
TRBV11-2,TRBJ2-7,-,-,TGTGCCAGCAGTCCACAACCGGGAACCCCTTACGAGCAGTACTTC,CASSPQPGTPYEQYF
TRBV5-4,TRBJ1-1,-,-,TGTGCCAGCAGCCAATGGGTAGGGAACACTGAAGCTTTCTTT,CASSQWVGNTEAFF
TRBV29-1,TRBJ1-1,-,-,TGCAGCGTTGTCCAGGGCGGGTGGATCACTGAAGCTTTCTTT,CSVVQGGWITEAFF
TRBV3-1,TRBJ2-7,-,once,TGTGCCAGCAGCCCCGACACCGTTTACGAGCAGTACTTC,CASSPDTVYEQYF
TRBV28,TRBJ2-7,-,-,TGTGCCAGCAGTTTGACAGGGACTCCCTCCTACGAGCAGTACTTC,CASSLTGTPSYEQYF
TRBV13,TRBJ2-2,TRBD1,-,TGTGCCTCCCGAACGGACAGGGACACCGGGGAGCTGTTTTTT,CASRTDRDTGELFF
TRBV7-9,TRBJ2-2,TRBD1,-,TGTGCCAGCAGGGGGACAGCCACCGGGGAGCTGTTTTTT,CASRGTATGELFF
TRBV4-3,TRBJ1-5,TRBD1,-,TGCGCCAGCAGCCAGGACAGGGGGAGTCAGCCCCAGCATTTT,CASSQDRGSQPQHF
TRBV3-1,TRBJ1-2,TRBD1,-,TGTGCCACGAAAGGGGGCGACTATGGCTACACCTTC,CATKGGDYGYTF
TRBV29-1,TRBJ1-3,-,-,TGCAGCGGGACAGTCTCTGGAAACACCATATATTTT,CSGTVSGNTIYF
TRBV6-2/TRBV6-3,TRBJ2-1,TRBD2,-,TGTGCCAGCAGTTGGCTACCTATTAGCGGGAGGGCGGCCAATGAGCAGTTCTTC,CASSWLPISGRAANEQFF
TRBV5-1,TRBJ2-3,TRBD2,-,TGCGCCAGCAGCTTGCAGCGGGAGGGCTCGGATACGCAGTATTTT,CASSLQREGSDTQYF
TRBV9,TRBJ2-7,-,-,TGTGCCAGCAGCCCCCCCTCAGGCTCTCCCTACGAGCAGTACTTC,CASSPPSGSPYEQYF
TRBV27,TRBJ2-6,TRBD1,-,TGTGCCAGCAGTCCTTTCACCGGGACAGGGTCTGGGGCCAACGTCCTGACTTTC,CASSPFTGTGSGANVLTF
TRBV9,TRBJ1-2,TRBD1,once,TGTGCCAGCAGCGGGATAGACAGGGGCTATGGCTACACCTTC,CASSGIDRGYGYTF
TRBV6-4,TRBJ1-6,-,-,TGTGCCAGCAGAGAAGGTCCTTATAATTCACCCCTCCACTTT,CASREGPYNSPLHF
TRBV7-2,TRBJ2-1,-,-,TGTGCCAGCAGCTTACGCGTCAGTGAGCAGTTCTTC,CASSLRVSEQFF
TRBV7-8,TRBJ2-4,TRBD2,-,TGTGCCAGCAGCCCCCGGACTAGCGGGAGGGTAGACATTCAGTACTTC,CASSPRTSGRVDIQYF
TRBV9,TRBJ2-1,TRBD2,-,TGTGCCAGCAGCGTATACGGGGGGGTCATATACAATGAGCAGTTCTTC,CASSVYGGVIYNEQFF
TRBV6-2/TRBV6-3,TRBJ1-1,-,-,TGTGCCAGCAGTTACTTGGCCCCGATCACTGAAGCTTTCTTT,CASSYLAPITEAFF
TRBV3-1,TRBJ2-7,-,-,TGTGCCAGCAGCCAAGGTACCTTATACGAGCAGTACTTC,CASSQGTLYEQYF
TRBV6-5,TRBJ2-7,-,-,TGTGCCAGCAGTTATTCGGGGGTGGAGCAGTACTTC,CASSYSGVEQYF
TRBV14,TRBJ1-2,-,-,TGTGCCAGCAGCCAAGAAAGCGGGGCGAACTATGGCTACACCTTC,CASSQESGANYGYTF